This is a list of T cell receptor beta chains from one sample in a study of blood T cell repertoires in COVID-19. Assay used: immunoSEQ multiplex PCR; TCRdb lists only in-frame clones, some missing. The sample has about 120,000 clones, roughly nine tenths seen once. Sequenced: peripheral blood. These receptors came from a woman aged 70-85 years with COVID-19, enrolled during active disease. CDR3s include the opening cysteine and the closing phenylalanine or tryptophan. Each record gives: V gene, clone size, D gene, J gene, CDR3 DNA, CDR3 protein. D genes are given only for firm matches. Clone size is given for some rows only: seen once, a few or many times, or a class if the clone is expanded.

v_gene: TRBV28
abundance: once
d_gene: .
j_gene: TRBJ1-2
CDR3nt: TGTGCCACCGAAAGTCCCCCTCGGAACTATGGCTACACCTTC
CDR3aa: CATESPPRNYGYTF

v_gene: TRBV10-3
abundance: .
d_gene: .
j_gene: TRBJ2-2
CDR3nt: TGTGCCATCAGTGGTCCCCTCACCGGGGAGCTGTTTTTT
CDR3aa: CAISGPLTGELFF

v_gene: TRBV7-7
abundance: .
d_gene: .
j_gene: TRBJ2-1
CDR3nt: TGTGCTAGCAGCTTAGCGTGGGGGGCCTACAATGAGCAGTTCTTC
CDR3aa: CASSLAWGAYNEQFF

v_gene: TRBV19
abundance: .
d_gene: .
j_gene: TRBJ2-3
CDR3nt: TGTGCCAGTAGTTCCTCCGATACGCAGTATTTT
CDR3aa: CASSSSDTQYF

v_gene: TRBV30
abundance: .
d_gene: .
j_gene: TRBJ2-7
CDR3nt: TGTGCCTGGAGCGCCGGACAAGGGGGATACGAGCAGTACTTC
CDR3aa: CAWSAGQGGYEQYF

v_gene: TRBV3-1/TRBV3-2
abundance: .
d_gene: .
j_gene: TRBJ2-7
CDR3nt: TGTGCCAGCAGCCAAGGGCACGACGGGGAGCAGTACTTC
CDR3aa: CASSQGHDGEQYF

v_gene: TRBV10-1
abundance: .
d_gene: .
j_gene: TRBJ1-2
CDR3nt: TGCGCCAGCACCGCCAGGGAGGCGCACTATGGCTACACCTTC
CDR3aa: CASTAREAHYGYTF

v_gene: TRBV2
abundance: few
d_gene: .
j_gene: TRBJ2-2
CDR3nt: TGTGCCAGCAGTGACCGGGGGGCGGGCACCGGGGAGCTGTTTTTT
CDR3aa: CASSDRGAGTGELFF

v_gene: TRBV24-1
abundance: .
d_gene: .
j_gene: TRBJ2-1
CDR3nt: TGTGCCACCAGTGACCCAGGGTTCCCTGAGCAGTTCTTC
CDR3aa: CATSDPGFPEQFF

v_gene: TRBV2
abundance: .
d_gene: .
j_gene: TRBJ1-4
CDR3nt: TGTGCCAGCACGGCAATCGCGGGTGAGCAACTGTTTTTT
CDR3aa: CASTAIAGEQLFF

v_gene: TRBV18
abundance: few
d_gene: .
j_gene: TRBJ1-1
CDR3nt: TGTGCCAGCTCACCATACGAGGTCGGCACTGAAGCTTTCTTT
CDR3aa: CASSPYEVGTEAFF

v_gene: TRBV5-1
abundance: .
d_gene: .
j_gene: TRBJ1-2
CDR3nt: TGCGCCAGCAGCTCAACTCCCGGGACAAACTATGGCTACACCTTC
CDR3aa: CASSSTPGTNYGYTF

v_gene: TRBV5-1
abundance: .
d_gene: TRBD2
j_gene: TRBJ2-7
CDR3nt: TGCGCCAGCAGCTTATGGACTAGCGGGGCCTCGAACGCACCCTACGAGCAGTACTTC
CDR3aa: CASSLWTSGASNAPYEQYF

v_gene: TRBV5-1
abundance: .
d_gene: .
j_gene: TRBJ1-1
CDR3nt: TGCGCCAGCAGCGCTCGTGTGGGGGCGAATGAAGCTTTCTTT
CDR3aa: CASSARVGANEAFF

v_gene: TRBV4-1
abundance: once
d_gene: .
j_gene: TRBJ1-5
CDR3nt: TGCGCCAGCAGCCAAACGACACCTAGCAATCAGCCCCAGCATTTT
CDR3aa: CASSQTTPSNQPQHF

v_gene: TRBV5-4
abundance: .
d_gene: TRBD1
j_gene: TRBJ2-3
CDR3nt: TGTGCCAGCAGCTTGGACAGGGGGCTAACAGATACGCAGTATTTT
CDR3aa: CASSLDRGLTDTQYF

v_gene: TRBV28
abundance: .
d_gene: .
j_gene: TRBJ2-5
CDR3nt: TGTGCCAGCAGGACAACAGGGTTGGAGACCCAGTACTTC
CDR3aa: CASRTTGLETQYF

v_gene: TRBV5-8
abundance: .
d_gene: .
j_gene: TRBJ2-3
CDR3nt: TGTGCCAGCAGCTTGGCGGGGGTTCCAGATACGCAGTATTTT
CDR3aa: CASSLAGVPDTQYF

v_gene: TRBV5-4
abundance: .
d_gene: TRBD1
j_gene: TRBJ1-2
CDR3nt: TGTGCCAGCAGCTTGGAGGGACAGCTTTTCGGGCAGGGCTACACCTTC
CDR3aa: CASSLEGQLFGQGYTF

v_gene: TRBV11-3
abundance: .
d_gene: .
j_gene: TRBJ1-1
CDR3nt: TGTGCCAGCAGCGCACAGGGGAACACTGAAGCTTTCTTT
CDR3aa: CASSAQGNTEAFF

v_gene: TRBV14
abundance: .
d_gene: .
j_gene: TRBJ1-4
CDR3nt: TGTGCCAGCAGCCCGCAAAACAGTATAAGTGAAAAACTGTTTTTT
CDR3aa: CASSPQNSISEKLFF

v_gene: TRBV7-2
abundance: .
d_gene: TRBD2
j_gene: TRBJ2-3
CDR3nt: TGTGCCAGCAGGAACTTGGGTCGGGGTAGCGGGGCAACAGATACGCAGTATTTT
CDR3aa: CASRNLGRGSGATDTQYF

v_gene: TRBV5-1
abundance: .
d_gene: .
j_gene: TRBJ1-1
CDR3nt: TGCGCCAGCAGCTTAGTTCAGGACAGGAACACTGAAGCTTTCTTT
CDR3aa: CASSLVQDRNTEAFF

v_gene: TRBV19
abundance: .
d_gene: TRBD1
j_gene: TRBJ1-4
CDR3nt: TGTGCCAGTAATAGAAACCCCGGGACAGATAATGAAAAACTGTTTTTT
CDR3aa: CASNRNPGTDNEKLFF

v_gene: TRBV30
abundance: .
d_gene: .
j_gene: TRBJ1-5
CDR3nt: TGTGCCTGGAACGGCAGACAGAACAATCAGCCCCAGCATTTT
CDR3aa: CAWNGRQNNQPQHF

v_gene: TRBV6-4
abundance: .
d_gene: .
j_gene: TRBJ1-5
CDR3nt: TGTGCCAGCAGGAGCCATCCGCCCCAGCATTTT
CDR3aa: CASRSHPPQHF

v_gene: TRBV2
abundance: .
d_gene: TRBD2
j_gene: TRBJ2-2
CDR3nt: TGTGCCAGCAGGGGACTAGCGGGGGGGACCGCGGAGCTGTTTTTT
CDR3aa: CASRGLAGGTAELFF

v_gene: TRBV9
abundance: .
d_gene: TRBD2
j_gene: TRBJ2-7
CDR3nt: TGTGCCAGCAGCATCGGGACTAGCGGGGCCTACGAGCAGTACTTC
CDR3aa: CASSIGTSGAYEQYF

v_gene: TRBV2
abundance: .
d_gene: TRBD2
j_gene: TRBJ2-5
CDR3nt: TGTGCCAGCAGTCCACTAGCGGGGGTCCAGTACTTC
CDR3aa: CASSPLAGVQYF

v_gene: TRBV30
abundance: .
d_gene: .
j_gene: TRBJ2-3
CDR3nt: TGTGCCTGGAGTGGGGGAGGTGACACAGATACGCAGTATTTT
CDR3aa: CAWSGGGDTDTQYF

v_gene: TRBV12-3/TRBV12-4
abundance: .
d_gene: .
j_gene: TRBJ1-5
CDR3nt: TGTGCCAGCAGTCGTCAGAATCAGCCCCAGCATTTT
CDR3aa: CASSRQNQPQHF

v_gene: TRBV9
abundance: .
d_gene: .
j_gene: TRBJ1-2
CDR3nt: TGTGCCAGCACCCGCGGGGGCAGCAGCTCTTTACACTATGGCTACACCTTC
CDR3aa: CASTRGGSSSLHYGYTF

v_gene: TRBV19
abundance: .
d_gene: TRBD2
j_gene: TRBJ2-3
CDR3nt: TGTGCCAGTAGCCTAGCGGGGGCCAGCACAGATACGCAGTATTTT
CDR3aa: CASSLAGASTDTQYF

v_gene: TRBV4-2
abundance: .
d_gene: .
j_gene: TRBJ2-1
CDR3nt: TGTGCCAGCAGCCAAGAGGCCACGTTCAATGAGCAGTTCTTC
CDR3aa: CASSQEATFNEQFF

v_gene: TRBV2
abundance: .
d_gene: .
j_gene: TRBJ1-4
CDR3nt: TGTGCCAGCAGTGACAGGGTGGGTGAAAAACTGTTTTTT
CDR3aa: CASSDRVGEKLFF

v_gene: TRBV29-1
abundance: .
d_gene: TRBD2
j_gene: TRBJ2-5
CDR3nt: TGCAGCGTTGTGGTGGCGGGGGGTCGGCTAGAGACCCAGTACTTC
CDR3aa: CSVVVAGGRLETQYF

v_gene: TRBV19
abundance: .
d_gene: .
j_gene: TRBJ1-1
CDR3nt: TGTGCCAGTAGTACAGGGTCCTCGGAAGCTTTCTTT
CDR3aa: CASSTGSSEAFF

v_gene: TRBV4-1
abundance: .
d_gene: .
j_gene: TRBJ2-5
CDR3nt: TGCGCCAGCAGCGCTCTAGGTCAGGGAGGAGAGGAGACCCAGTACTTC
CDR3aa: CASSALGQGGEETQYF

v_gene: TRBV12-3/TRBV12-4
abundance: .
d_gene: .
j_gene: TRBJ2-5
CDR3nt: TGTGCCAGCAGTGCACAGGGCGGTGAGACCCAGTACTTC
CDR3aa: CASSAQGGETQYF

v_gene: TRBV7-2
abundance: .
d_gene: .
j_gene: TRBJ1-5
CDR3nt: TGTGCCAGCAGCTTAGTCGGGGGGCTGGAACAGCCCCAGCATTTT
CDR3aa: CASSLVGGLEQPQHF

v_gene: TRBV5-6
abundance: .
d_gene: .
j_gene: TRBJ2-1
CDR3nt: TGTGCCAGCAGCTTACTTAGTAGCGATGAGCAGTTCTTC
CDR3aa: CASSLLSSDEQFF

v_gene: TRBV7-9
abundance: .
d_gene: TRBD1
j_gene: TRBJ1-4
CDR3nt: TGTGCCAGCAGCCCCGGACAGGGGGCCCCAACTAATGAAAAACTGTTTTTT
CDR3aa: CASSPGQGAPTNEKLFF

v_gene: TRBV7-3
abundance: .
d_gene: TRBD2
j_gene: TRBJ2-1
CDR3nt: TGTGCCAGCAGCTTATTATCGCTAGCGGGGGGGCCCAGTGGCTCCTACAATGAGCAGTTCTTC
CDR3aa: CASSLLSLAGGPSGSYNEQFF

v_gene: TRBV5-1
abundance: .
d_gene: .
j_gene: TRBJ1-1
CDR3nt: TGCGCCAGCAGATCACGATTTGGGACGGGGGCTGAAGCTTTCTTT
CDR3aa: CASRSRFGTGAEAFF

v_gene: TRBV28
abundance: once
d_gene: .
j_gene: TRBJ2-3
CDR3nt: TGTGCCAGCAGTCTACGACAGGGACTCTCCCCAGATACGCAGTATTTT
CDR3aa: CASSLRQGLSPDTQYF

v_gene: TRBV18
abundance: .
d_gene: TRBD1
j_gene: TRBJ1-1
CDR3nt: TGTGCCAGCTCACCTGGGACAGCAAACACTGAAGCTTTCTTT
CDR3aa: CASSPGTANTEAFF

v_gene: TRBV12-3/TRBV12-4
abundance: .
d_gene: TRBD2
j_gene: TRBJ2-7
CDR3nt: TGTGCCAGCAGTTTTATCGGGGGGGCCCCGTACTTC
CDR3aa: CASSFIGGAPYF

v_gene: TRBV28
abundance: .
d_gene: .
j_gene: TRBJ1-5
CDR3nt: TGTGCCAGCACCTTTTCAACTTTCGGAGGGAACCGATTCATCAATCAGCCCCAGCATTTT
CDR3aa: CASTFSTFGGNRFINQPQHF

v_gene: TRBV6-5
abundance: .
d_gene: .
j_gene: TRBJ2-1
CDR3nt: TGTGCCAGCAGGGCTTCGGGACTGAATGAGCAGTTCTTC
CDR3aa: CASRASGLNEQFF